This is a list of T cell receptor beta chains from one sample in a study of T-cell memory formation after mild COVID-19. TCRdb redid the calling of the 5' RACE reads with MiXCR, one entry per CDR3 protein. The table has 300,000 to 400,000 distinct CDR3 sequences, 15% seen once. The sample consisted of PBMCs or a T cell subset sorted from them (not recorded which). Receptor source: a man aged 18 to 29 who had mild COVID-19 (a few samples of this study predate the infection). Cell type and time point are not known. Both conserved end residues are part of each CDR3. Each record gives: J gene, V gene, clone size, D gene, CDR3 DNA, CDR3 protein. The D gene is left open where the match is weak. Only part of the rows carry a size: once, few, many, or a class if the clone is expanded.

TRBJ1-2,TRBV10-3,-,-,TGTGCCATCAGTGAGTCGGGGGATTTGGTACTCTATGGCTACACCTTC,CAISESGDLVLYGYTF
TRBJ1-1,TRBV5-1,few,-,TGCGCCAGCTCTAAGGGGACGAACACTGAAGCTTTCTTT,CASSKGTNTEAFF
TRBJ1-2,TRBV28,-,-,TGTGCCAGCACCACAGGGATCTATGGCTACACCTTC,CASTTGIYGYTF
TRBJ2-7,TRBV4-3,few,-,TGCGCCAGCAGCCAAGATTATCTCTATGCGCAGTACTTC,CASSQDYLYAQYF
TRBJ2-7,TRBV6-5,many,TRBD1,TGTGCCAGCAGTTACGGCAGGGGGACATACGAGCAGTACTTC,CASSYGRGTYEQYF
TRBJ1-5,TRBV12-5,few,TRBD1,TGTGCTAGTGGGTCCGGGACAGGGGCTCAGCCCCAGCATTTT,CASGSGTGAQPQHF
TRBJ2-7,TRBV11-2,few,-,TGTGCCAGCAGCTTAGGGCGGAAGCAGTACTTC,CASSLGRKQYF
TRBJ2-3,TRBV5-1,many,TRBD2,TGCGCCAGCAGCTTCCAAGCGGGGCCAGATACGCAGTATTTT,CASSFQAGPDTQYF
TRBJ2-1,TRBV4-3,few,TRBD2,TGCGCCAGCAGCCAAGATCCACCGGGGGGGCCCCTCAATGAGCAGTTCTTC,CASSQDPPGGPLNEQFF
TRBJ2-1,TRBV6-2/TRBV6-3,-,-,TGTGCCAGCAGCGTTTCGACATGTTCTAGCCCCTATTGTGAGCAGTTCTTC,CASSVSTCSSPYCEQFF
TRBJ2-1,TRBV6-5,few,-,TGTGCCAGCACCTGGGAAGGGGTGCAGTTCTTC,CASTWEGVQFF
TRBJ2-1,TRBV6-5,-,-,TGTGCCAGCAGTTACGGGCGGGCCGCCTACAATGAGCAGTTCTTC,CASSYGRAAYNEQFF
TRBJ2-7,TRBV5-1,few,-,TGCGCCAGCAGCTCTATGACAGAGGGCTACGAGCAGTACTTC,CASSSMTEGYEQYF
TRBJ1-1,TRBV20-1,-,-,TGCAGTGCTAGTCTCCATTTGGGAACTGAAGCTTTCTTT,CSASLHLGTEAFF
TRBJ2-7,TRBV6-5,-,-,TGTGCCAGCAGTTGGGCGGGGGCCTCCTACGAGCAGTACTTC,CASSWAGASYEQYF
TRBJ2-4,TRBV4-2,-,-,TGTGCCAGCAGCCAAGAACGGTGGCAGCCTCTAGCCAAAAACATTCAGTACTTC,CASSQERWQPLAKNIQYF
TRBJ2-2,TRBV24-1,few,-,TGTGCCACCCAACAGGGACGGGGAAACACCGGGGAGCTGTTTTTT,CATQQGRGNTGELFF
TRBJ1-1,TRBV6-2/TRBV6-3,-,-,TGTGCCAGCAGTTACAGGGCACGTGGGGTAAAAGGGACTGAAGCTTTCTTT,CASSYRARGVKGTEAFF
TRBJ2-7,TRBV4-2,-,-,TGTGCCAGCAGCCAACAGGCCGGGCCCTACGAGCAGTACTTC,CASSQQAGPYEQYF
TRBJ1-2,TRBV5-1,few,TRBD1,TGCGCCAGCAGACACGGACAGGGGAATGGCTACACCTTC,CASRHGQGNGYTF
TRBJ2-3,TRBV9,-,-,TGTGCCAGCAGCGAAGAGACCTACACAGATACGCAGTATTTT,CASSEETYTDTQYF
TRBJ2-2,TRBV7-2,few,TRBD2,TGTGCCAGCAGCTGGGGACTAGTTCCGAACACCGGGGAGCTGTTTTTT,CASSWGLVPNTGELFF
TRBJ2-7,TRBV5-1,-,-,TGCGCCAGCACGCTCGGATGGGACACCGGCTCCTACGAGCAGTACTTC,CASTLGWDTGSYEQYF
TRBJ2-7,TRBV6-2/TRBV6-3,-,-,TGTGCCAGCAGCCACTCACATAACAACGAGCAGTACTTC,CASSHSHNNEQYF
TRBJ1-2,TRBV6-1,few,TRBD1,TGTGCCAGCAGTGAAAGTGAAGGGGGCGGCTATGGCTACACCTTC,CASSESEGGGYGYTF
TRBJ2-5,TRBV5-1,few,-,TGCGCCAGCAGCTCCCACGGGACCCAGTACTTC,CASSSHGTQYF
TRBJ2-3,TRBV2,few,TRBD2,TGTGCCAGCAGTAGACTAGCGGGGGGTACTAGCACAGATACGCAGTATTTT,CASSRLAGGTSTDTQYF
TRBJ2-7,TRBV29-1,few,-,TGCAGCGTTGAAGATGTGCCCTACGAGCAGTACTTC,CSVEDVPYEQYF
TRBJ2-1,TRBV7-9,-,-,TGTGCCAGCAGCCCCCGGGGGCTGCCCAGGAATGAGCAGTTCTTC,CASSPRGLPRNEQFF
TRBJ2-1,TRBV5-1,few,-,TGCGCCAGCAGCCCGAACCCGGGGGTGTACAATGAGCAGTTCTTC,CASSPNPGVYNEQFF
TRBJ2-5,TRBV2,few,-,TGTGCCAGCAGTGTTCCCAGGGGACTTCGGGAGACCCAGTACTTC,CASSVPRGLRETQYF
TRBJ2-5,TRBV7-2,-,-,TGTGCCAGCAGCTTAGGGGGACACCAAGAGACCCAGTACTTC,CASSLGGHQETQYF
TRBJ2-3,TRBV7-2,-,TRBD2,TGTGCCAGCAGCGAACTAGCGGGGGGCGCCCCCGATACGCAGTATTTT,CASSELAGGAPDTQYF
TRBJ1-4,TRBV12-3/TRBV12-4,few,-,TGTGCCAGCAGTTTCTACGAAGATTATGAAAAACTGTTTTTT,CASSFYEDYEKLFF
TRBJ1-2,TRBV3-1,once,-,TGTGCCAGCAGCCAACAACTCCGCTATGGCTACACCTTC,CASSQQLRYGYTF
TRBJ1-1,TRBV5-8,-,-,TGTGCCAGCAGCTTATTAGGGGGGGGCACTGAAGCTTTCTTT,CASSLLGGGTEAFF
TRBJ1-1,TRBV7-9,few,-,TGTGCCAGCAGCTTAGGGGGGGTAGGCACTGAAGCTTTCTTT,CASSLGGVGTEAFF
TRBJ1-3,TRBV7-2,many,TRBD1,TGTGCCAGCAGCTTAGACGTCCCGGGACAGGGAAACACCATATATTTT,CASSLDVPGQGNTIYF
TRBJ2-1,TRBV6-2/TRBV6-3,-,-,TGTGCCAGCAGCTCGAACGGGGACCCACCCCATGAGCAGTTCTTC,CASSSNGDPPHEQFF
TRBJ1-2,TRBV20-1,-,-,TGCAGTGCCCAGACCGATTATGGCTACAACTTC,CSAQTDYGYNF
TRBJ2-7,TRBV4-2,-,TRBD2,TGTGCCAGCAGCCAAGGAATGGGGCTAGCGGACTACGAGCAGTACTTC,CASSQGMGLADYEQYF
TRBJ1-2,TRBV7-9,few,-,TGTGCCAGCAGCATAGCCAGTCTCCGGCAAGGCTACACCTTC,CASSIASLRQGYTF
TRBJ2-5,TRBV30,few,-,TGTGCCTGGAGTCTCGGGATAGAGACCCAGTACTTC,CAWSLGIETQYF
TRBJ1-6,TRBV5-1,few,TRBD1,TGCGCCAGCAGCTCGGACAGGGGTGATAATTCACCCCTCCACTTT,CASSSDRGDNSPLHF
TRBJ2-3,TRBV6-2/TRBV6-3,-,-,TGTGCCAGCAGTTACCCAGATACGCAGTATTTT,CASSYPDTQYF
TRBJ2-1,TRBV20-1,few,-,TGCAGTGCTAGTCGGGGGGCGGTGGATGAGCAGTTCTTC,CSASRGAVDEQFF
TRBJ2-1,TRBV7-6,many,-,TGTGCCAGCAGCTGGGGGTTGGAGCAGTTCTTC,CASSWGLEQFF
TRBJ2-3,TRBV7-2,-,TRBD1,TGTGCCAGCAGCCAGGACAGGGTGGGGCCAGATACGCAGTATTTT,CASSQDRVGPDTQYF
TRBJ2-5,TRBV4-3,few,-,TGCGCCAGCAGCCTAACTCCACAAGGCCGAGAGACCCAGTACTTC,CASSLTPQGRETQYF
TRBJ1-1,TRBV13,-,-,TGTGCCAGCAGCTTAGTCGAGGGCAGGAAGAACACTGAAGCTTTCTTT,CASSLVEGRKNTEAFF
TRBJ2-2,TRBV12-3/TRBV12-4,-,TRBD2,TGTGCCAGCAGCTTCGGACTAGCGGGGGTAACCGGGGAGCTGTTTTTT,CASSFGLAGVTGELFF
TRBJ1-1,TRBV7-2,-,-,TGTGCCAGCAGCTTAGTTCCGGGGCGCCGAACGAACACTGAAGCTTTCTTT,CASSLVPGRRTNTEAFF
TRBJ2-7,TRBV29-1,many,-,TGCAGCGGGATGATTTACTACGAGCAGTACTTC,CSGMIYYEQYF
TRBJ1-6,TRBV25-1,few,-,TGTGCCAGCAGTGACTATAATTCACCCCTCCACTTT,CASSDYNSPLHF
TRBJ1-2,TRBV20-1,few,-,TGCAGTGCTCAACGGGACGACGGGGGCTACACCTTC,CSAQRDDGGYTF
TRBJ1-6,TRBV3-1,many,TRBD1,TGTGCCAGCAGCCAGGCGGGGCAGGGGGCCTCACCCCTCCACTTT,CASSQAGQGASPLHF
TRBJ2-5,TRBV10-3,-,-,TGTGCCACCTCGGAAGGGGAGACCCAGTACTTC,CATSEGETQYF
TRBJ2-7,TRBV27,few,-,TGTGCCAGCAGCCCCGCGGGTAACTACGAGCAGTACTTC,CASSPAGNYEQYF